The rows below give T cell receptor beta chains drawn from one sample of a study of blood T cells in healthy people across ages. Each CDR3 protein is one row after TCRdb ran MiXCR on the 5' RACE reads. The data hold fewer than 900,000 distinct CDR3 sequences, with approximately 43% observed a single time. The specimen was blood. The receptors stem from a woman aged 55-70 years in good health. Each CDR3 is given with its conserved first and last residue. A D gene is named only where the DNA matches it firmly. Rows may omit the clone size; those that give it use once, few, many or a size class.

J | V | size | D | DNA | CDR3
TRBJ2-3 | TRBV5-1 | - | - | TGCGCCAGCAGCTGGAGGCTAAGCACAGATACGCAGTATTTT | CASSWRLSTDTQYF
TRBJ1-1 | TRBV12-3/TRBV12-4 | few | - | TGTGCCAGCAGTTTAGCGGGTGAGGGGGGCACTGAAGCTTTCTTT | CASSLAGEGGTEAFF
TRBJ2-6 | TRBV12-3/TRBV12-4 | - | - | TGTGCCAGCACCACTCGTCCCTCTGGGGCCAACGTCCTGACTTTC | CASTTRPSGANVLTF
TRBJ2-7 | TRBV6-2/TRBV6-3 | - | TRBD1 | TGTGCCAGCAGATCACAGGGGGCAAGCTCCTACGAGCAGTACTTC | CASRSQGASSYEQYF
TRBJ2-7 | TRBV20-1 | few | - | TGCAGTGCTAGAGACCAGGCTAGAAGCGCCTACGAGCAGTACTTC | CSARDQARSAYEQYF
TRBJ2-1 | TRBV11-3 | - | TRBD2 | TGTGCCAGCAGCGTAGTAGCGGGGGGTGAGCAGTTCTTC | CASSVVAGGEQFF
TRBJ2-7 | TRBV12-3/TRBV12-4 | few | - | TGTGCCAGCAGCCGACAGGCGTACTACGAGCAGTACTTC | CASSRQAYYEQYF
TRBJ2-5 | TRBV20-1 | - | - | TGCAGTGCTAGAGTGGCAGACCACCAAGAGACCCAGTACTTC | CSARVADHQETQYF
TRBJ1-5 | TRBV20-1 | - | - | TGCAGTGCCCGAGGGACTAGCGGGGGCCGTCAGCCCCAGCATTTT | CSARGTSGGRQPQHF
TRBJ1-2 | TRBV7-2 | - | - | TGTGCCAGCAGCCCCGGACAGCCAATACCAACCTATGGCTACACCTTC | CASSPGQPIPTYGYTF
TRBJ2-5 | TRBV28 | - | - | TGTGCCAGCAGTCTTCCCGGTAGGGGGAACGTCCGGGAGACCCAGTACTTC | CASSLPGRGNVRETQYF
TRBJ2-1 | TRBV15 | once | - | TGTGCCACCCACGAAGGGGAATCGACTTACAATGAGCAGTTCTTC | CATHEGESTYNEQFF
TRBJ2-5 | TRBV19 | few | - | TGTGCCAGTAGTATCAGAGGAAGGGGTTCGAAGACCCAGTACTTC | CASSIRGRGSKTQYF
TRBJ1-5 | TRBV12-3/TRBV12-4 | - | - | TGTGCCAGCAGTTCAACCGGTCAGCCCCAGCATTTT | CASSSTGQPQHF
TRBJ2-7 | TRBV7-2 | - | - | TGTGCCAGCAGCGCGGAGGGGGCTAGTGAGCAGTACTTC | CASSAEGASEQYF
TRBJ1-2 | TRBV7-6 | - | - | TGTGCCAGCAGCTTAGCGGGGACACATGTTAACTATGGCTACACCTTC | CASSLAGTHVNYGYTF
TRBJ2-3 | TRBV5-5 | - | TRBD2 | TGTGCCAGCAGCCCGACTAGCGGGGGAACAGATGCGCAGTATTTT | CASSPTSGGTDAQYF
TRBJ1-5 | TRBV10-3 | - | - | TGTGCCATCACCGATGAATCTGGTCAGCCCCAGCATTTT | CAITDESGQPQHF
TRBJ2-7 | TRBV21-1 | few | - | TGTGCCAGCAGCAAAGTGGCAGGGGAGGCCTACGAGCAGTACTTC | CASSKVAGEAYEQYF
TRBJ2-7 | TRBV28 | few | - | TGTGCCAGCAGTTCACCGAGCAGGGACCCCTACGAGCAGTACTTC | CASSSPSRDPYEQYF
TRBJ1-1 | TRBV12-3/TRBV12-4 | - | - | TGTGCCGGCAGTTCACAGGGTAGTAGCACTGAAGCTTTCTTT | CAGSSQGSSTEAFF
TRBJ2-7 | TRBV20-1 | - | TRBD2 | TGCAGTGCTAGAGGGGCTAGCGGGAGGGAACATGAGCAGTACTTC | CSARGASGREHEQYF
TRBJ1-1 | TRBV20-1 | - | - | TGCAGTGCTAGAGCCCTCCGACAGACAGTATTGAACACTGAAGCTTTCTTT | CSARALRQTVLNTEAFF
TRBJ2-5 | TRBV5-5 | - | - | TGTGCCAGCAGCCCGAGAGGGACTCCACAAGAGACCCAGTACTTC | CASSPRGTPQETQYF
TRBJ2-5 | TRBV5-1 | - | TRBD2 | TGCGCCAGCAGCTTGGTTGGCGGGGGGGCTATTCAAGAGACCCAGTACTTC | CASSLVGGGAIQETQYF
TRBJ2-1 | TRBV7-2 | - | TRBD2 | TGTGCCAGCAGCTTAGAGGGACTAGCGGGAGTTATGCAGTTCTTC | CASSLEGLAGVMQFF
TRBJ1-5 | TRBV5-5 | few | TRBD1 | TGTGCCAGCAGCTGGGGACAGACCTATAGCAATCAGCCCCAGCATTTT | CASSWGQTYSNQPQHF
TRBJ2-1 | TRBV30 | few | - | TGTGCCTGGAGTCGTGGTTACAATGAGCAGTTCTTC | CAWSRGYNEQFF
TRBJ2-2 | TRBV29-1 | - | - | TGCAGCGTTGAACAGGCGACAACGAACACCGGGGAGCTGTTTTTT | CSVEQATTNTGELFF
TRBJ2-4 | TRBV6-2/TRBV6-3 | - | TRBD2 | TGTGCCAGCAGTTACGCCGCTAGCGGGAGTTCCCACGAGCGGTACTTC | CASSYAASGSSHERYF
TRBJ2-1 | TRBV2 | few | - | TGTGCCAGCAGTGAGCAGGACCGCACTGGGGAGCAGTTCTTC | CASSEQDRTGEQFF
TRBJ2-4 | TRBV20-1 | - | - | TGCAGTGCTAGAGTTGGTAGCGTAGCCAAAAACATTCAGTACTTC | CSARVGSVAKNIQYF